The 5 T cell receptor beta chains presented below share a single source sample, sequenced in a study of shared clonotypes between healthy human individuals. Naive CD8 cells comprised CD45RO-negative, CCR7-positively selected cells, excluding terminally differentiated effector memory CD45RA+ cells. Clones were read by immunoSEQ multiplex PCR, and TCRdb kept only the in-frame ones, dropping some. The sample lists about 2.1 million clones; over 85% were seen once. Material: naive CD8+ T cells from PBMCs. These receptors all come from a young man in good health. Some clones in this sample may be carry-over from other donors' samples.

The chain is built from TRBV5-6 and TRBJ2-7; D may be TRBD1 (6 bases). Per the germline V gene, CDR1 is SGHDT and CDR2 is YYEEEE. This CDR3 is 14 amino acids long. The V end was cut by 3 bases, the J end by 2 bases, with 12 bases between. The CDR3: CASSSGTTPYEQYF. DNA for the CDR3: TGTGCCAGCAGCTCCGGGACAACTCCCTACGAGCAGTACTTC.

The chain links TRBV7-7 to TRBJ2-5; D possibly corresponds to TRBD1 (6 bases). Germline CDR1 reads SSHAT; CDR2 reads FNYEAQ (reference sequence). Between the trimmed V and J ends, which lost 5 bases and 2 bases, there was a span of 12 bases. The CDR3 length is 14 residues. The CDR3 sequence is CASSLVQGQETQYF. The CDR3 DNA sequence: TGTGCCAGCAGCCTCGTACAGGGTCAAGAGACCCAGTACTTC.

This clone was counted a single time. Other DNA sequences of this sample code for an identical CDR3. The rearrangement joins TRBV10-3 to TRBJ2-5; D possibly matches TRBD1 or TRBD2 (5 bases each). CDR3 length: 14 residues. V shed 3 bases and J shed 5 bases, with 13 bases lying between them. Germline V gene lookup returns CDR1 ENHRY and CDR2 SYGVKD. The CDR3 region is CAISESGGPETQYF. The CDR3 DNA follows: TGTGCCATCAGTGAATCTGGGGGACCCGAGACCCAGTACTTC.

As to this clone: The same CDR3 arises from other DNA sequences in this sample as well. The genes are TRBV4-3 and TRBJ2-7; D uncertain. This CDR3 comprises 13 residues. Germline lookup yields CDR1 LGHNA and CDR2 YSLEER. V was clipped by 1 base and J by 4 bases, with 8 bases between them. CDR3 amino acids: CASSQVPGYEQYF. The DNA of the CDR3 is TGCGCCAGCAGCCAAGTGCCTGGATACGAGCAGTACTTC.

The gene calls are TRBV7-9 and TRBJ2-1; 7 bases fit TRBD1. The CDR3 spans 15 residues. The ends lost 5 bases at V and 2 bases at J; junction bases unmatched: 6. The germline CDR1 and CDR2 sequences are SEHNR and FQNEAQ (reference sequence). CDR3 protein: CASSPVTGTYNEQFF. The DNA for the CDR3 is TGTGCCAGCAGCCCCGTGACAGGGACCTACAATGAGCAGTTCTTC.